A single TCR beta chain is shown here with its context. This sample is part of a study of blood T cell repertoires in COVID-19. Study-wide context: From the United States, Italy and Spain came samples of acute and convalescent COVID-19.

Unmatched junction bases numbered 2, after V lost 2 bases and J lost 7 bases. Looked up from germline, CDR1 is SGHTA and CDR2 is FQGNSA. This CDR3 is 14 amino acids long. Method: immunoSEQ multiplex PCR; TCRdb's copy keeps in-frame clones and lacks some. The sample lists 240,000 or so clones; 82% were seen once. The specimen was peripheral blood. The rearrangement links TRBV7-2 to TRBJ1-6; 7 positions agree with TRBD1. This TCR derives from an elderly woman with acute or convalescent COVID-19. CDR3 coding DNA: TGTGCCAGCAGCTTAACACAGGGGAATTCACCCCTCCACTTT. This encodes CASSLTQGNSPLHF.